The next 2 T cell receptor beta chains were all read from a single sample in a study of T cells in Graves' hyperthyroidism and ophthalmopathy. TCR beta CDR3 region amplification was performed from RNA transcripts. The primer set for the first-round RT-PCR of the TCR CDR3 was HTBI. TCRdb independently ran MiXCR on the multiplex PCR reads; one entry per CDR3 protein. The table includes roughly 250,000 distinct CDR3 sequences, just over 14% detected once. The sample taken for sequencing was blood. The receptors were gathered from a woman in her thirties or forties with Graves' hyperthyroidism that later progressed to Graves' ophthalmopathy.

The J gene is TRBJ1-5, the V gene TRBV6-1, with 8 bases fitting TRBD1. The CDR3 sequence is 14 residues long. The V and J ends lost 4 bases and 3 bases, in that order; junction bases with no gene match: 2. Germline CDR1 reads MNHNS; CDR2 reads SASEGT. CDR3 sequence: CASSGTGFNQPQHF. The CDR3 bases are TGTGCCAGCAGTGGGACAGGGTTCAATCAGCCCCAGCATTTT.

CDR3 sequence (DNA): TGTGCCAGCAGCCCACTTCGGGCAGGGAGTGGCTACACCTTC. It specifies CASSPLRAGSGYTF. The chain recombines TRBV3-1 with TRBJ1-2; weak D call: TRBD1 (5 bases). The length of the CDR3 is 14 residues. The V gene lost 4 bases and the J gene lost 7 bases, with 16 bases spanning the gap. In germline, CDR1 is LGHDT, CDR2 YNNKEL (reference sequence).